A single sample gave rise to the 27 T cell receptor beta chains below, sequenced in a study of identical twins (dated by TCRdb to about 2016). The library was built by means of 5' RACE. The instrument given in TCRdb is Illumina HiSeq 2000. TCRdb trimmed the raw reads at Q25, called clones with MiXCR and kept productive beta chains. Identical CDR3 protein sequences are pooled into one entry, listed with their most common genes and DNA. In this sample the table shows 650,000 to 800,000 distinct CDR3 sequences, 8.5% to 9% of which occur a single time. The leading ten clones occupy 0.8% to 1% of the sample. This sample was shared with a second study, whose subject was yellow fever vaccine responses in identical twins.

The material sequenced was PBMCs. The receptor set was obtained from a woman between 18 and 29 years old in good health.

The chain recombines TRBV5-6 with TRBJ2-1, with 9 bases identical to TRBD1. Germline V gene lookup returns CDR1 SGHDT and CDR2 YYEEEE. J lost 1 base, V lost 2 bases, and 16 bases had no gene match. The CDR3 is made up of 20 amino acids. CDR3 in DNA: TGTGCCAGCAGCTTATGGGCCCGGGACAGGGTGGTAACTTCCTACAATGAGCAGTTCTTC. This translates into CASSLWARDRVVTSYNEQFF.

This chain uses TRBV20-1 with TRBJ2-1; D not certain. The CDR3 totals 14 residues. Germline V CDR1 and CDR2: DFQATT, SNEGSKA (reference sequence). V was cut by 1 base and J by 5 bases, with 12 bases left in between. The CDR3 sequence: CSARGGRENNEQFF. Written as DNA, the CDR3 is TGCAGTGCTAGAGGCGGAAGGGAAAACAATGAGCAGTTCTTC.

This clonotype showed up many times. The V call is TRBV27, the J call TRBJ1-6, with D perhaps TRBD1 (5 bases). This CDR3 region has 17 residues. CDR1 is MNHEY and CDR2 is SMNVEV in the germline V gene (reference sequence). With 4 bases removed from V and 8 bases from J, the gap between germline ends came to 21 bases. CDR3 residues: CASSYSRAQIAYSPLHF. CDR3 DNA: TGTGCCAGCAGTTACTCCAGGGCTCAAATCGCCTATTCACCCCTCCACTTT.

This clonotype was detected many times. The gene calls are TRBV2 and TRBJ1-1; the D is unclear. The germline CDR1 and CDR2 sequences are SNHLY and FYNNEI. This CDR3 comprises 13 residues. V gave up 4 bases and J gave up 5 bases, with 11 bases separating them. The CDR3 DNA reads TGTGCCAGCAGTGTAGGACTGGGGACTGAAGCTTTCTTT. Residues: CASSVGLGTEAFF.

This sequence joins TRBV3-1 and TRBJ2-3; D call uncertain. The CDR3 consists of 14 residues. Germline CDR1 reads LGHDT; CDR2 reads YNNKEL (reference sequence). V was pared by 0 bases and J by 2 bases, with 6 bases between. Here the CDR3 DNA reads TGTGCCAGCAGCCAAGAACTGATCACAGATACGCAGTATTTT. As protein: CASSQELITDTQYF.

This clonotype came up a few times. The V call is TRBV30, the J call TRBJ2-7; TRBD2 is a possible D gene (6 bases). Germline values: CDR1 GTSNPN, CDR2 SVGIG (reference sequence). Trimming stripped 5 bases from V and 4 bases from J, with 15 bases between. The CDR3 runs to 13 residues. CDR3 amino acids: CAWDTTGGYEQYF. The CDR3 region has the DNA TGTGCCTGGGACACGACCGGGGGTTACGAGCAGTACTTC.

This clonotype was observed many times. In nucleotides, the CDR3 is TGTGCCAGCAGTACTCGGACAGTAACCTACGAGCAGTACTTC. Residues: CASSTRTVTYEQYF. The V gene is TRBV6-5, the J gene TRBJ2-7; D perhaps matches TRBD1 (6 bases). In germline, CDR1 is MNHEY, CDR2 SVGAGI. Trimming left V 5 bases short and J 2 bases short, with 13 bases between. The CDR3 covers 14 residues.

This clonotype was seen many times. CDR3 in DNA: TGTGCCAGCAGTTATGGGACAGGGGGCAATCAGCCCCAGCATTTT. Encoded protein: CASSYGTGGNQPQHF. The rearrangement links TRBV6-5 to TRBJ1-5; TRBD1 agrees at 10 bases. This CDR3 has 15 residues. The trim removed 3 bases at V and 2 bases at J, leaving 1 base unmatched. Germline CDR1 reads MNHEY; CDR2 reads SVGAGI.

Ten or more counts support this clonotype. The chain joins TRBV7-3 to TRBJ1-4; D gene uncertain. CDR3 length: 15 residues. Trimming shortened V by 0 bases and J by 3 bases, and 8 bases separated the two germline ends. CDR1 SGHTA and CDR2 FQGTGA come from the germline V gene. CDR3 in amino acids: CASSLTGSPNEKLFF. CDR3 sequence (DNA): TGTGCCAGCAGCTTAACGGGGAGTCCTAATGAAAAACTGTTTTTT.

This sequence joins TRBV29-1 and TRBJ1-1, with D perhaps TRBD1 (6 bases). V lost 7 bases and J 1 base, leaving 13 bases between the germline ends. Germline V gene lookup returns CDR1 SQVTM and CDR2 ANQGSEA. CDR3 length: 13 residues. The CDR3 sequence is CSAGKQGNTEAFF. The DNA of the CDR3 is TGCAGCGCTGGGAAACAGGGGAACACTGAAGCTTTCTTT. Filled out from reference TRBV29-1 and TRBJ1-1, the complete variable domain reads SAVISQKPSRDICQRGTSLTIQCQVDSQVTMMFWYRQQPGQSLTLIATANQGSEATYESGFVIDKFPISRPNLTFSTLTVSNMSPEDSSIYLCSAGKQGNTEAFFGQGTRLTVV.

This clonotype turned up a few times. The chain employs TRBV5-6 and TRBJ2-1; perhaps TRBD1 as D (7 bases). The CDR3 contains 16 residues. The germline V and J ends were trimmed by 0 bases and 8 bases, with 18 bases remaining between them. Germline loops: CDR1 SGHDT, CDR2 YYEEEE. This CDR3 reads CASSLDRGPWEDEQFF. The CDR3 DNA follows: TGTGCCAGCAGCTTGGACAGGGGCCCTTGGGAGGATGAGCAGTTCTTC.

There are a few counts of this clonotype. The chain has TRBV6-1 and TRBJ2-1, with TRBD2 identical over 10 bases. Trimming removed 6 bases from V and 7 bases from J; junction bases left unmatched: 12. This CDR3 contains 16 residues. Germline values: CDR1 MNHNS, CDR2 SASEGT. The CDR3 sequence is CASRPPGLAGENEQFF. CDR3 DNA: TGTGCCAGCAGGCCACCCGGGCTAGCGGGGGAAAATGAGCAGTTCTTC.

The chain has TRBV29-1 and TRBJ2-7; 9 bases are shared with TRBD2. V shed 5 bases and J 6 bases; nucleotides not matched to a gene: 11. Germline V gene lookup returns CDR1 SQVTM and CDR2 ANQGSEA. The CDR3 spans 14 residues. The CDR3 sequence is CSVPAGGGSLEQYF. The CDR3 nucleotides are TGCAGCGTTCCTGCGGGGGGGGGATCTCTCGAGCAGTACTTC.

This clonotype occurred a few times. V usage is TRBV7-8 and J usage is TRBJ2-5, with D possibly TRBD2 on 6 matching bases. CDR1 and CDR2 from the germline V gene are SGHVS and FQNEAQ. Trimming stripped 1 base from V and 5 bases from J, with 14 bases between. This CDR3 has 15 residues. The CDR3 sequence: CASSLVSSRGETQYF. CDR3 nucleotides: TGTGCCAGCAGCTTAGTGTCCTCCCGGGGGGAGACCCAGTACTTC. The whole variable domain, remainder taken from reference TRBV7-8 and TRBJ2-5, is GAGVSQSPRYKVAKRGQDVALRCDPISGHVSLFWYQQALGQGPEFLTYFQNEAQLDKSGLPSDRFFAERPEGSVSTLKIQRTQQEDSAVYLCASSLVSSRGETQYFGPGTRLLVL.

The V gene is TRBV15, the J gene TRBJ2-3; 9 bases match TRBD2. The CDR3 is made up of 18 amino acids. CDR1 LNHNV and CDR2 YYDKDF come from the germline V gene (reference sequence). Trimming removed 1 base from V and 0 bases from J; junction bases left unmatched: 8. CDR3 residues: CATSRVAGGPSSTDTQYF. In DNA form, the CDR3 reads TGTGCCACCAGCAGAGTGGCGGGAGGGCCCTCTAGCACAGATACGCAGTATTTT.

J is TRBJ1-2 and V is TRBV4-2; D gene uncertain. Deletions cut 1 base from V and 0 bases from J, with 9 bases between. CDR1 and CDR2 from the germline V gene are LGHNA and YNFKEQ. The CDR3 totals 15 residues. CDR3 sequence (DNA): TGTGCCAGCAGCCAAGCGGAGAATTCTAACTATGGCTACACCTTC. It codes for CASSQAENSNYGYTF.

This clonotype was found a few times. V usage is TRBV20-1 and J usage is TRBJ2-3; 9 bases align to TRBD2. CDR1 and CDR2 from the germline V gene are DFQATT and SNEGSKA (reference sequence). V lost 3 bases to trimming and J lost 1 base; unmatched junction nucleotides: 2. The length of the CDR3 is 14 residues. The chain's CDR3 is CSARSSGGTDTQYF. The DNA of the CDR3 is TGCAGTGCTAGGTCTAGCGGGGGCACAGATACGCAGTATTTT.

There are many counts of this clonotype. The rearrangement joins TRBV6-5 to TRBJ2-7, with 7 positions matching TRBD1. Looked up from germline, CDR1 is MNHEY and CDR2 is SVGAGI. V lost 4 bases to trimming and J lost 3 bases; unmatched junction nucleotides: 6. The CDR3 extends over 14 amino acids. In DNA, the CDR3 is TGTGCCAGCAGTTCTGAAGGGGGCAACTACGAGCAGTACTTC. Amino acids: CASSSEGGNYEQYF.

This clonotype has only a few counts. The rearrangement joins TRBV20-1 to TRBJ2-2, with a possible D match to TRBD2 (5 bases). V gave up 3 bases and J gave up 0 bases, with 14 bases separating them. CDR1 is DFQATT, CDR2 SNEGSKA, per germline (reference sequence). CDR3 length: 16 residues. The CDR3, as DNA: TGCAGTGCTAGTTTTGGCGGGCCCGCGAACACCGGGGAGCTGTTTTTT. It encodes CSASFGGPANTGELFF.

This clonotype was detected many times. The chain has TRBV12-3 or TRBV12-4 and TRBJ2-1, with a tentative D call TRBD2 (6 bases). The V gene lost 5 bases and the J gene lost 4 bases, with 6 bases spanning the gap. This CDR3 region has 12 residues. CDR3 sequence: CASSGGYNEQFF. In nucleotides, the CDR3 is TGTGCCAGCAGTGGGGGGTACAATGAGCAGTTCTTC.

This clonotype was observed a handful of times. This chain uses TRBV7-6 with TRBJ2-7; 7 bases agree with TRBD2. The CDR3 contains 14 residues. V lost 5 bases to trimming and J lost 1 base; unmatched junction nucleotides: 5. Germline V gives CDR1 SGHVS, CDR2 FNYEAQ. The DNA for the CDR3 is TGTGCCAGCAGCCTGGGGGAGGGATCCTACGAGCAGTACTTC. Residues: CASSLGEGSYEQYF.

CDR3 nucleotide sequence: TGCAGTGCTAGGGACCTAGTCGGCGTTGGGACCCAGTACTTC. Translated: CSARDLVGVGTQYF. V gene TRBV20-1 combines with J gene TRBJ2-5; D is unresolved. Per germline, CDR1 DFQATT and CDR2 SNEGSKA (reference sequence). The V end was cut by 3 bases, the J end by 7 bases, with 18 bases between. This CDR3 is 14 amino acids long.

The chain is built from TRBV5-1 and TRBJ2-5, with TRBD2 identical over 8 bases. Per germline, CDR1 SGHRS and CDR2 YFSETQ. This CDR3 spans 17 amino acids. V lost 3 bases, J lost 2 bases, and 12 bases stayed unmatched. The CDR3 nucleotides read TGCGCCAGCAGCTCTGGTCTGGCGGGGGGAGGTCAAGAGACCCAGTACTTC. Amino acids: CASSSGLAGGGQETQYF.

V gene TRBV11-2 combines with J gene TRBJ2-2, with a tentative D call TRBD1 (6 bases). This CDR3 has 17 amino acids. Trimming pared 5 bases from V and 3 bases from J, leaving 19 bases between. Germline V lookup: CDR1 SGHAT, CDR2 FQNNGV. Here the CDR3 DNA reads TGTGCCAGCAGCCGCCCCAGGGGCCCATTGGACACCGGGGAGCTGTTTTTT. It yields the protein CASSRPRGPLDTGELFF.

CDR3 loop: CSVEGGVPTDTQYF. For the CDR3, the DNA is TGCAGCGTTGAAGGCGGGGTCCCTACAGATACGCAGTATTTT. The V gene is TRBV29-1, the J gene TRBJ2-3, with D maybe TRBD2 (6 bases). Germline-derived CDR1 and CDR2 are SQVTM and ANQGSEA. The CDR3 is 14 residues long. Trimming removed 1 base from V and 3 bases from J, with 11 bases in between.

In this sample, this clonotype turned up a few times. The V and J genes are TRBV20-1 and TRBJ2-4, with TRBD2 matching over 12 bases. Trimming cost V 5 bases and J 9 bases; bases outside gene matches: 5. This CDR3 comprises 13 residues. CDR1 and CDR2 from the germline V gene are DFQATT and SNEGSKA (reference sequence). CDR3: CSARLAGATIQYF. The CDR3 nucleotides read TGCAGTGCTCGACTAGCGGGGGCTACCATTCAGTACTTC.

Here the CDR3 DNA reads TGTGCCAGCATCCTACGGCGGACTGGCAAATCCAAAAACATTCAGTACTTC. As protein: CASILRRTGKSKNIQYF. The chain couples TRBV7-2 to TRBJ2-4, with D possibly matching TRBD2 (5 bases). The CDR3 extends over 17 amino acids. V lost 7 bases and J 2 bases, leaving 21 bases between the germline ends. CDR1 and CDR2 from the germline V gene are SGHTA and FQGNSA.